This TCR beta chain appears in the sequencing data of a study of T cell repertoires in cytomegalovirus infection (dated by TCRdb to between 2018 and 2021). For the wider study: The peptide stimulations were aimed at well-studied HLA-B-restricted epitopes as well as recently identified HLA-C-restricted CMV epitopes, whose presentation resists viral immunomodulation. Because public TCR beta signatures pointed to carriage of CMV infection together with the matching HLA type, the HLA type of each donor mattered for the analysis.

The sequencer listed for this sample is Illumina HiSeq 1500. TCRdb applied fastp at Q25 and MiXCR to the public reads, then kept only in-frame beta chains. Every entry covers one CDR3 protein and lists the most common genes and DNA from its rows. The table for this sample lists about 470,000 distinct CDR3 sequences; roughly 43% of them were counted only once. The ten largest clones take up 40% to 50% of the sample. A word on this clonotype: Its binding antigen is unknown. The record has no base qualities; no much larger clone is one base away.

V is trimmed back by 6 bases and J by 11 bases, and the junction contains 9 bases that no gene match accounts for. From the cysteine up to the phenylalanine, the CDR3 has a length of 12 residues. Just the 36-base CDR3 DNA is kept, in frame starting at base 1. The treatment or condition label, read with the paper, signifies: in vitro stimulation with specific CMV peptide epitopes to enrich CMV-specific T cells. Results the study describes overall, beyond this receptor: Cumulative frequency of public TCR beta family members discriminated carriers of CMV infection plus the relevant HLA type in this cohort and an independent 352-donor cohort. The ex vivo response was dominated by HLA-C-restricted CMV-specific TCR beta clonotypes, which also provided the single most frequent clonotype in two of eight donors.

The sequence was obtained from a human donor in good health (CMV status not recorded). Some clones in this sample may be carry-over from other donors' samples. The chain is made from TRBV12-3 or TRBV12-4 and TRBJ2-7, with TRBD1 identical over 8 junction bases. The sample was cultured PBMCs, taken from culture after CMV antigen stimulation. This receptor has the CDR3 CASSQWTGSKYF. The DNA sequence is TGTGCCAGCAGCCAGTGGACAGGGTCTAAGTACTTC.